What follows is one TCR beta chain and its context. The antigen is undetermined. The PCR used 60 Vbeta and 13 Jbeta primers. Produced via immunoSEQ multiplex PCR; TCRdb's table is partial and in-frame only. The top ten clones hold 0.7% of a sample with around 120,000 clones, around 81% of them seen once. This entry comes from a study of cytomegalovirus exposure and HLA in healthy donors. Study-wide context: Of around 400 genotyped donors, roughly 81% grouped in the Caucasian-associated ancestry cluster. Study-wide findings and caveats: The authors considered a cluster of highly shared sequence variants likely to be a sequencing artifact. Associated with HLA alleles at 0.05 false discovery rate in a later analysis were 16,951 TCR beta sequences. In a later analysis, donors in an Asian-associated ancestry cluster reportedly had fewer N-insertions in productive TCRs than the cohort mean.

This CDR3 region has 14 residues. The V gene end was trimmed by 3 bases and the J gene end by 5 bases; junction bases not matched to a gene: 6. Germline CDR1 WNHNN, CDR2 SYGVQD (reference sequence). Specimen: PBMCs. The TCR sequence derives from a man younger than 35 in good health and CMV-seronegative. The V and J genes are TRBV10-1 and TRBJ2-5; 7 bases map to TRBD1. The CDR3 region is CASSEGGARETQYF. In DNA, the CDR3 is TGCGCCAGCAGTGAAGGGGGCGCGAGGGAGACCCAGTACTTC.